Presented here are 19 T cell receptor beta chains from one specimen sequenced in a study of T cell changes during pregnancy in multiple sclerosis. Using immunoSEQ multiplex PCR, the repertoire was profiled, and TCRdb retains in-frame clones only, with some absent. Of roughly 80,000 clones listed, just over 90% were seen once; the top ten hold around 2.3%. The sequences come from peripheral blood, collected in the second trimester of pregnancy. Every receptor here comes from a female donor with multiple sclerosis, enrolled in a pregnancy study.

The chain joins TRBV6-1 to TRBJ1-5; TRBD1 matches at 8 bases. V lost 2 bases, J lost 5 bases, and 5 bases stayed unmatched. This CDR3 has 15 amino acids. Looked up from germline, CDR1 is MNHNS and CDR2 is SASEGT. In DNA, the CDR3 is TGTGCCAGCAGTGAACATAACAGGGGGGATCAGCCCCAGCATTTT. This gives the protein CASSEHNRGDQPQHF.

The chain employs TRBV11-2 and TRBJ1-2; 7 bases match TRBD1. Trimming cost V 6 bases and J 8 bases; bases outside gene matches: 15. In germline, CDR1 is SGHAT, CDR2 FQNNGV. This CDR3 comprises 15 residues. CDR3 bases: TGTGCCAGCAGTACTACGGACAGGTCGAGCCCAGGCTACACCTTC. Protein sequence: CASSTTDRSSPGYTF.

The CDR3 DNA follows: TGTGCCAGCAGTGGGACTAGCGGGCAAGAGACCCAGTACTTC. It yields the protein CASSGTSGQETQYF. V and J are TRBV25-1 and TRBJ2-5, with TRBD2 matching 11 bases. The CDR3 is made up of 14 amino acids. The trim removed 4 bases at V and 2 bases at J, leaving 0 bases unmatched. Germline loops: CDR1 MGHDK, CDR2 SYGVNS.

V gene TRBV6-5 combines with J gene TRBJ2-7; D not resolved. Germline loops: CDR1 MNHEY, CDR2 SVGAGI. The CDR3 is made up of 14 amino acids. V shed 4 bases and J shed 8 bases, with 18 bases lying between them. The DNA for the CDR3 is TGTGCCAGCAGTTTCGAAGCATCGTCTACGAAGCAGTACTTC. This codes for CASSFEASSTKQYF.

The CDR3 sequence: CASSWDGTGVPGELFF. CDR3 bases: TGCGCCAGCAGCTGGGACGGGACAGGGGTTCCCGGGGAGCTGTTTTTT. V and J are TRBV5-1 and TRBJ2-2, with 10 bases aligning to TRBD1. Germline V CDR1 and CDR2: SGHRS, YFSETQ. The CDR3 length is 16 residues. The V and J ends lost 3 bases and 6 bases, in that order; junction bases with no gene match: 8. The full variable domain, rest sourced from reference TRBV5-1 and TRBJ2-2, is KAGVTQTPRYLIKTRGQQVTLSCSPISGHRSVSWYQQTPGQGLQFLFEYFSETQRNKGNFPGRFSGRQFSNSRSEMNVSTLELGDSALYLCASSWDGTGVPGELFFGEGSRLTVL.

The chain couples TRBV29-1 to TRBJ1-1; a weak D match, TRBD1 (6 bases). The CDR3 extends over 14 amino acids. CDR1 and CDR2 (germline): SQVTM, ANQGSEA. V lost 7 bases, J lost 0 bases, and 15 bases lay in between. The CDR3 nucleotides read TGCAGCGCGCCGGACAGAGGGATGAACACTGAAGCTTTCTTT. This sequence encodes CSAPDRGMNTEAFF.

The chain couples TRBV6-1 to TRBJ2-5; 9 bases align to TRBD1. In germline, CDR1 is MNHNS, CDR2 SASEGT. With V trimmed by 4 bases and J by 3 bases, 0 bases remained unmatched. The length of the CDR3 is 13 residues. CDR3 protein: CASSGTGEETQYF. The CDR3 DNA reads as TGTGCCAGCAGTGGGACAGGGGAAGAGACCCAGTACTTC.

This chain uses TRBV2 with TRBJ1-6, with D possibly matching TRBD1 (6 bases). CDR3 length: 14 residues. Deletions cut 5 bases from V and 9 bases from J, with 14 bases between. CDR1 and CDR2 from the germline V gene are SNHLY and FYNNEI. CDR3 DNA: TGTGCCAGCAGTCAGGGGAAGTTGGGTTCACCCCTCCACTTT. It encodes CASSQGKLGSPLHF.

This clone was counted once. The V gene is TRBV5-6, the J gene TRBJ1-1, with unresolved D. Germline CDR1 and CDR2: SGHDT and YYEEEE. Trimming took 1 base from V and 1 from J, leaving 8 bases between them. The CDR3 spans 14 residues. The CDR3 sequence: CASSLPVKNTEAFF. CDR3 nucleotide sequence: TGTGCCAGCAGCTTGCCGGTGAAGAACACTGAAGCTTTCTTT.

This clone appeared once. The V and J genes are TRBV5-1 and TRBJ2-5, with 7 bases identical to TRBD1. Germline trimming cut 4 bases from V and 5 bases from J; bases unmatched to any gene: 14. This CDR3 is built from 16 residues. Germline assignment: CDR1 SGHRS and CDR2 YFSETQ. The CDR3 nucleotides are TGCGCCAGCAGCGCTTCCGTAAGGACAGGCCAGGAGACCCAGTACTTC. Residues: CASSASVRTGQETQYF.

The chain recombines TRBV20-1 with TRBJ2-5; D gene ambiguous. Germline V gives CDR1 DFQATT, CDR2 SNEGSKA (reference sequence). CDR3 size: 11 residues. Trimming took 1 base from V and 5 from J, leaving 5 bases between them. Here the CDR3 DNA reads TGCAGTGCTAGAGTATCCGAGACCCAGTACTTC. It specifies CSARVSETQYF.

The chain uses TRBV29-1 and TRBJ1-4, with 11 bases matching TRBD1. The V gene end was trimmed by 0 bases and the J gene end by 7 bases; junction bases not matched to a gene: 4. The germline V gene has CDR1 SQVTM and CDR2 ANQGSEA. This CDR3 has 15 amino acids. This chain's CDR3 is CSVEDLGTGGEKLFF. The CDR3 coding sequence is TGCAGCGTTGAAGATCTCGGGACAGGGGGTGAAAAACTGTTTTTT.

This clone was seen only once. The chain is built from TRBV11-1 and TRBJ2-1; 8 bases fit TRBD2. The CDR3 has 15 residues. V was pared by 2 bases and J by 10 bases, with 10 bases of the junction left unmatched. Germline lookup yields CDR1 SGHAT and CDR2 FQDESV (reference sequence). CDR3 sequence: CASSLPGLEKGEQFF. DNA for the CDR3: TGTGCCAGCAGCTTACCGGGACTAGAGAAAGGGGAGCAGTTCTTC.

This rearrangement joins TRBV7-9 to TRBJ1-2; no firm D call. The V and J ends lost 1 base and 3 bases respectively, with 18 bases between them. CDR1 SEHNR and CDR2 FQNEAQ come from the germline V gene (reference sequence). CDR3 length: 17 amino acids. The CDR3: CASSLDFLAEEYYGYTF. The CDR3 DNA sequence: TGTGCCAGCAGCTTAGATTTTTTGGCGGAGGAATACTATGGCTACACCTTC.

V usage is TRBV4-1 and J usage is TRBJ2-7; the match to TRBD1 covers 9 bases. Germline V gene data show CDR1 as MGHRA and CDR2 as YSYEKL. This CDR3 region has 17 residues. The V gene end was trimmed by 0 bases and the J gene end by 6 bases; junction bases not matched to a gene: 12. The CDR3 sequence is CASSQDPYRGPLAEQYF. The CDR3 DNA reads as TGCGCCAGCAGCCAAGACCCTTACAGGGGGCCCCTCGCCGAGCAGTACTTC.

The chain employs TRBV4-1 and TRBJ1-4; the D gene is possibly TRBD1 (5 bases). Germline V gene lookup returns CDR1 MGHRA and CDR2 YSYEKL. The length of the CDR3 is 16 residues. V lost 0 bases and J lost 5, with 13 bases in between. The DNA for the CDR3 is TGCGCCAGCAGCCAAGATTGGCCAGGGATAAATGAAAAACTGTTTTTT. Its translation: CASSQDWPGINEKLFF.

This clone came up a few times. The rearrangement joins TRBV5-1 to TRBJ2-7; 8 bases fit TRBD1. The CDR3 covers 14 residues. V trimming: 5 bases; J trimming: 11 bases; junction bases outside the gene matches: 15. CDR1 and CDR2 (germline): SGHRS, YFSETQ. The CDR3 DNA reads TGCGCCAGCAGGAAGGGGGGACAGGAGACTTCTAAGTACTTC. It yields the protein CASRKGGQETSKYF.

The chain recombines TRBV30 with TRBJ1-1; D uncertain. The CDR3 has 15 residues. Germline loops: CDR1 GTSNPN, CDR2 SVGIG (reference sequence). V was trimmed by 3 bases and J by 1 base, leaving 15 bases between them. Here the CDR3 DNA reads TGTGCCTGGAGCGCAGCGGGCAGAAGGAACACTGAAGCTTTCTTT. Amino acids: CAWSAAGRRNTEAFF.

The chain carries TRBV19 and TRBJ1-5; D is undetermined. Germline-derived CDR1 and CDR2 are LNHDA and SQIVND (reference sequence). The CDR3 loop spans 13 amino acids. V shed 4 bases and J shed 7 bases, with 11 bases lying between them. The CDR3 bases are TGTGCCAGTAGTACCCCTTCGGGACAGCCCCAGCATTTT. This codes for CASSTPSGQPQHF.